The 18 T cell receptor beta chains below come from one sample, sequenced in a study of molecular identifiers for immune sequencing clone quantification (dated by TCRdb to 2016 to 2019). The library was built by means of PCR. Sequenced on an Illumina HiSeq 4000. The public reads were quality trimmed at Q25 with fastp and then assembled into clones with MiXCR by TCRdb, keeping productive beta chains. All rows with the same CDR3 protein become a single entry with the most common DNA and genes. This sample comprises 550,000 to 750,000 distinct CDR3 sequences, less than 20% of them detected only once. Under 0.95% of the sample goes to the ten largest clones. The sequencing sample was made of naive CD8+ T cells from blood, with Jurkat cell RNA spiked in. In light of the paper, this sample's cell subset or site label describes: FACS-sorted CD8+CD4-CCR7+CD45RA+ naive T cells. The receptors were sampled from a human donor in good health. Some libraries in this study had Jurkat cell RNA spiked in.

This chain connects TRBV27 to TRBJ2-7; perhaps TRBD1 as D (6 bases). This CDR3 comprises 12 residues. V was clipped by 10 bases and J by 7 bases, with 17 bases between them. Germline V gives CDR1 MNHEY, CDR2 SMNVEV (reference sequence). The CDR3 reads CATSHGTQEQYF. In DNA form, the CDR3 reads TGTGCCACCTCCCACGGGACACAAGAGCAGTACTTC.

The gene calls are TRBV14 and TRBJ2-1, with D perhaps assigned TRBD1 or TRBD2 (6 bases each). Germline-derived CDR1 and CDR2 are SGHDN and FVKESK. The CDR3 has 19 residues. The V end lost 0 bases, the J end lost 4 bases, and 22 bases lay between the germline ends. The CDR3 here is CASSQDPGLGGNLYNEQFF. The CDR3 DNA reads TGTGCCAGCAGCCAAGATCCCGGCCTGGGGGGCAATCTGTACAATGAGCAGTTCTTC.

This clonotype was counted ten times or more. The CDR3 DNA reads as TGCGCCAGCAGCTCGGGATGGCACTACGAGCAGTACTTC. It yields the protein CASSSGWHYEQYF. The V and J genes are TRBV5-1 and TRBJ2-7; tentative D call: TRBD2 (5 bases). CDR1 and CDR2 (germline): SGHRS, YFSETQ. The CDR3 is 13 residues long. Trimming shortened V by 3 bases and J by 3 bases, and 10 bases separated the two germline ends.

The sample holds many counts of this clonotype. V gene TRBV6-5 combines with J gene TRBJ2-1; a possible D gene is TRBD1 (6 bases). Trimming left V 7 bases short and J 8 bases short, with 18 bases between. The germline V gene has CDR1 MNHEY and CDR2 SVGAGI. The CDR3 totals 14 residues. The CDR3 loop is CASKRGRGDDEQFF. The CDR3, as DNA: TGTGCCAGCAAAAGAGGCAGGGGTGACGATGAGCAGTTCTTC.

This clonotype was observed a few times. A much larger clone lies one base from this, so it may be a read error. This CDR3 is CASSQVGGRMAEAFF. CDR3 in DNA: TGCGCCAGCAGCCAAGTGGGGGGGCGCATGGCTGAAGCTTTCTTT. This chain connects TRBV4-1 to TRBJ1-1; possible D gene TRBD1, 6 bases. The germline V and J ends were trimmed by 1 base and 6 bases, with 15 bases remaining between them. This CDR3 region has 15 residues. CDR1 is MGHRA, CDR2 YSYEKL, per germline.

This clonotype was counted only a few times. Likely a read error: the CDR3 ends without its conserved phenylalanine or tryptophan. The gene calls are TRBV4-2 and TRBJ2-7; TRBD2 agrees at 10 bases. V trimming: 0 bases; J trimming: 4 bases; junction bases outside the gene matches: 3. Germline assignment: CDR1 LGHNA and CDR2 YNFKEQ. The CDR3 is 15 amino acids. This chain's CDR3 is CASSQETSGLYEQYS. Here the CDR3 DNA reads TGTGCCAGCAGCCAAGAGACTAGCGGGCTGTACGAGCAGTACTCC.

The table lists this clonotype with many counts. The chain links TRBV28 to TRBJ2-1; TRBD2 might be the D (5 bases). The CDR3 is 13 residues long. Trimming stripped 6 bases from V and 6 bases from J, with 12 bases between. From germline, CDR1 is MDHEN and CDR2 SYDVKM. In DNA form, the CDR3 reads TGTGCCAGCAGGCCGCGGACTGCCAATGAGCAGTTCTTC. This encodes CASRPRTANEQFF.

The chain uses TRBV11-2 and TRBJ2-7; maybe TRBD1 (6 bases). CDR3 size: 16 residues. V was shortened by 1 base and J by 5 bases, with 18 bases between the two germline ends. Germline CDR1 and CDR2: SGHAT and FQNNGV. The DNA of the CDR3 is TGTGCCAGCAGCTTAGTGTGGCAGGGGCTATACCACGAGCAGTACTTC. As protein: CASSLVWQGLYHEQYF.

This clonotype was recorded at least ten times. Here the CDR3 reads CASSFRSGPIYEQYF. In DNA form, the CDR3 reads TGTGCCAGCAGTTTTAGGTCCGGCCCCATCTACGAGCAGTACTTC. The chain is built from TRBV27 and TRBJ2-7; no clear D. Germline V gene sequence: CDR1 MNHEY, CDR2 SMNVEV (reference sequence). The V and J ends lost 3 bases and 3 bases respectively, with 15 bases between them. This CDR3 has 15 amino acids.

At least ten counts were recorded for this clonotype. This CDR3 is CASSLFTGATLSGANVLTF. The CDR3 nucleotides are TGCGCCAGCAGCCTATTTACGGGGGCCACCCTCTCTGGGGCCAACGTCCTGACTTTC. The chain links TRBV4-3 to TRBJ2-6; the D call may be TRBD1 or TRBD2 (6 bases each). The CDR3 sequence is 19 residues long. Germline V gene lookup returns CDR1 LGHNA and CDR2 YSLEER. V lost 4 bases and J 0 bases, leaving 19 bases between the germline ends.

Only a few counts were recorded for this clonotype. CDR3 coding DNA: TGTGCCAGCAGCTTAACCGGGACAGGGACAAGCAGTACCTACGAGCAGTACTTC. Amino acid sequence: CASSLTGTGTSSTYEQYF. This chain links TRBV7-3 with TRBJ2-7, with 9 bases that match TRBD1. Unmatched junction bases numbered 11, after V lost 0 bases and J lost 2 bases. The CDR3 has 18 residues. The V gene's germline CDR1 is SGHTA and CDR2 FQGTGA.

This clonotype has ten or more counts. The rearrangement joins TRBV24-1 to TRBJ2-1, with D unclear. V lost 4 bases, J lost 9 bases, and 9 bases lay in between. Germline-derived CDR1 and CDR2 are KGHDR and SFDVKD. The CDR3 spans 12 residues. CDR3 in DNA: TGTGCCACCAGTGAAGCTAGTACTGAGCAGTTCTTC. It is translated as CATSEASTEQFF.

Here the CDR3 DNA reads TGTGCCAGCAGGCCGATAGCCACTTCGAACACCGGGGAGCTGTTTTTT. Translating it yields CASRPIATSNTGELFF. This chain links TRBV27 with TRBJ2-2; no clear D. Trimming removed 6 bases from V and 0 bases from J, with 14 bases in between. The CDR3 length is 16 residues. Germline CDR1 is MNHEY and CDR2 is SMNVEV (reference sequence).

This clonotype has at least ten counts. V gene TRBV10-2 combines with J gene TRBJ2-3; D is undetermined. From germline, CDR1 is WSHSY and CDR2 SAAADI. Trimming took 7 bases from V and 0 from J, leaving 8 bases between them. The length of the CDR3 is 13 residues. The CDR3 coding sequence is TGCGCCAGCATGGTTACTAGCACAGATACGCAGTATTTT. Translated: CASMVTSTDTQYF.

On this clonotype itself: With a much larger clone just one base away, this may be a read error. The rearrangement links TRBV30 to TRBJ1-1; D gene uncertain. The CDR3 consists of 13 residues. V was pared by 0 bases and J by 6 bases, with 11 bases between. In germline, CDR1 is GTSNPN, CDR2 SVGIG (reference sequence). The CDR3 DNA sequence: TGTGCCTGGAGTGTAATGGCCCGAGCTGAAGCTTTCTTT. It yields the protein CAWSVMARAEAFF.

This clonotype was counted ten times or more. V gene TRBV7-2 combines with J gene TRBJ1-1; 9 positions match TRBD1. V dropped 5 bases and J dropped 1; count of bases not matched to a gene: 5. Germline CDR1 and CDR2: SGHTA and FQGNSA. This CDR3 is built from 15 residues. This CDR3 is CASSTGQGRNTEAFF. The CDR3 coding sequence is TGTGCCAGCAGCACCGGACAGGGGAGGAACACTGAAGCTTTCTTT.

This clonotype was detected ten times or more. The CDR3 bases are TGTGCCAGCAGTTACGCCCGTCTGGGCGGGATCGCGAACACCGGGGAGCTGTTTTTT. Translation: CASSYARLGGIANTGELFF. V is TRBV6-2 or TRBV6-3 and J is TRBJ2-2; possibly TRBD2 for D (6 bases). The CDR3 loop spans 19 amino acids. Trimming took off 2 bases at V and 0 bases at J, with 19 bases between the two ends. The germline CDR1 and CDR2 sequences are MNHEY and SVGEGT.

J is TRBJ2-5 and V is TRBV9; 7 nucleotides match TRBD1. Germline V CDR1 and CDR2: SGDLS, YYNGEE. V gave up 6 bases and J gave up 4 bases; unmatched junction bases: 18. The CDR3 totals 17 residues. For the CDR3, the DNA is TGTGCCAGCAACGAAGAAGGGGGCGCGAGTTTCGGAGAGACCCAGTACTTC. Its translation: CASNEEGGASFGETQYF. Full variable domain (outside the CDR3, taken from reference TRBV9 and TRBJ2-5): DSGVTQTPKHLITATGQRVTLRCSPRSGDLSVYWYQQSLDQGLQFLIQYYNGEERAKGNILERFSAQQFPDLHSELNLSSLELGDSALYFCASNEEGGASFGETQYFGPGTRLLVL.